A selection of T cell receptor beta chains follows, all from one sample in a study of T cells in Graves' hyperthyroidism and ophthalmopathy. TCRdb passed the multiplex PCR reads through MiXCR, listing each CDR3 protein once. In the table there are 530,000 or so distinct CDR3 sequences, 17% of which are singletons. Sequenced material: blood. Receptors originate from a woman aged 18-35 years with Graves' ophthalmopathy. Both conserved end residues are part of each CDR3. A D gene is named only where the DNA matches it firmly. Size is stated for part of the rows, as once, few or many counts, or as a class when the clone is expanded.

TGCGCCAGCAGCATAAACAAACAGGGGAGTGGGCAGTACTTC CASSINKQGSGQYF TRBV5-1 many 14 TRBD1 TRBJ2-7
TGTGCCAGCAGTGCGACTAGATTAGGTGAGCAGTTCTTC CASSATRLGEQFF TRBV27 - 13 - TRBJ2-1
TGTGCCAGCAGTGAACGTCCCGGGGGGCCTGGGGCCAACGTCCTGACTTTC CASSERPGGPGANVLTF TRBV6-1 - 17 - TRBJ2-6
TGTGCCAGCAGCTCGGTGCATGGCAGAGAGCAGTTCTTC CASSSVHGREQFF TRBV5-6 many 13 - TRBJ2-1
TGTGCCAGCAGTTTCGGGGGGACCTACGAGCAGTACTTC CASSFGGTYEQYF TRBV12-3/TRBV12-4 many 13 TRBD2 TRBJ2-7
TGCGCCACCGGGACTAGCGTGGGTGAGCAGTTCTTC CATGTSVGEQFF TRBV5-1 many 12 TRBD2 TRBJ2-1
TGTGCCAGTACGGTCCTGGGTTTGGGAAACACTGAAGCTTTCTTT CASTVLGLGNTEAFF TRBV19 - 15 - TRBJ1-1
TGTGCCAGGCCGATACTGCGTGAGGGAGGCTGGGATGAGCAGTTCTTC CARPILREGGWDEQFF TRBV27 few 16 - TRBJ2-1
TGCGCCAGCAGCCAAGATACCAGCGGGGCCTACGAGCAGTTCTTC CASSQDTSGAYEQFF TRBV4-3 few 15 TRBD2 TRBJ2-1
TGTGCCAGCTCACCAACTAGCGGGAGCCCCTACGAGCAGTACTTC CASSPTSGSPYEQYF TRBV18 many 15 TRBD2 TRBJ2-7
TGTGCCAGCAGCCTCGGACTAGCGGGAGTTACGCAGTATTTT CASSLGLAGVTQYF TRBV7-2 many 14 TRBD2 TRBJ2-3
TGTGCTGCTCAGGCCGGCGTGAACACTGAAGCTTTCTTT CAAQAGVNTEAFF TRBV30 many 13 - TRBJ1-1
TGTGCCAGCTCACCACGGGAGGACGGGCCTGGCTACACCTTC CASSPREDGPGYTF TRBV18 many 14 - TRBJ1-2
TGTGCCAGCAGCTTACGGACTAGCGGGGGGACAGATACGCAGTATTTT CASSLRTSGGTDTQYF TRBV3-1 many 16 TRBD2 TRBJ2-3
TGTGCCAGCAAATGGGGGGCCTATAATTCACCCCTCCACTTT CASKWGAYNSPLHF TRBV28 many 14 - TRBJ1-6
TGCAGTGCTAGTGCGGGACTAGCGTTTGGCGAGCAGTACTTC CSASAGLAFGEQYF TRBV20-1 many 14 TRBD2 TRBJ2-7
TGCAGCGTTGAGTACGGGGATGAGCAGTTCTTC CSVEYGDEQFF TRBV29-1 - 11 - TRBJ2-1
TGTGCCTGGATAAGCCCGGTGGGCGGGGTCACAGATACGCAGTATTTT CAWISPVGGVTDTQYF TRBV30 - 16 - TRBJ2-3
TGTGCCAGCAGTGAAGAGGATTCGACATCGGAGACCCAGTACTTC CASSEEDSTSETQYF TRBV6-1 - 15 - TRBJ2-5